These 23 T cell receptor beta chains originate from one sample sequenced in a study of blood T cells in healthy people across ages. A second PCR of roughly 7 to 11 cycles used a sample-barcoded 5' primer and a J-beta primer mix. TCRdb re-called the 5' RACE reads through MiXCR, storing one row per CDR3 protein. The sample yields about 1.1 million distinct CDR3 sequences, roughly two fifths seen once. The source material was blood. All receptors derive from a man between 18 and 29 years old in good health.

Remarks on this clonotype: Sequence at one end of the junction differs from germline and may be a read error. The chain recombines TRBV5-1 with TRBJ1-2; D is unresolved. Per the germline V gene, CDR1 is SGHRS and CDR2 is YFSETQ. This CDR3 has 13 amino acids. CDR3 sequence reads: CASGLASPDGYTF. CDR3 in DNA: TGCGCCAGCGGCTTGGCTTCACCGGACGGCTACACCTTC.

About this clonotype: Since a much larger clone is just one base distant, this may be a read error. The V gene is TRBV7-2, the J gene TRBJ2-4; D may be TRBD2 (6 bases). The germline V and J ends were trimmed by 1 base and 1 base, with 11 bases remaining between them. The CDR3 extends over 16 amino acids. Germline CDR1 SGHTA, CDR2 FQGNSA. The DNA of the CDR3 is TGTGCCAGCAGCTTAGGGGCGGGGATGGCCAAAAACATTCAGTACTTC. Translated, it gives CASSLGAGMAKNIQYF. The full variable domain, in which reference TRBV7-2 and TRBJ2-4 provide the parts outside the CDR3, is GAGVSQSPSNKVTEKGKDVELRCDPISGHTALYWYRQSLGQGLEFLIYFQGNSAPDKSGLPSDRFSAERTGGSVSTLTIQRTQQEDSAVYLCASSLGAGMAKNIQYFGAGTRLSVL.

This clonotype has just a few counts. This chain uses TRBV6-5 with TRBJ1-1, with D unclear. This CDR3 has 15 amino acids. Germline loops: CDR1 MNHEY, CDR2 SVGAGI. V was cut by 7 bases and J by 5 bases, with 20 bases left in between. CDR3 region: CASKAGLTRRTEAFF. The CDR3 DNA follows: TGTGCCAGCAAGGCAGGTCTCACCCGGAGGACTGAAGCTTTCTTT.

The V and J genes are TRBV29-1 and TRBJ2-4, with 8 positions matching TRBD2. The CDR3 consists of 14 residues. With V trimmed by 5 bases and J by 1 base, 4 bases remained unmatched. CDR1 SQVTM and CDR2 ANQGSEA come from the germline V gene. CDR3 region: CSVPSGSAKNIQYF. Written as DNA, the CDR3 is TGCAGCGTTCCTAGCGGGTCTGCCAAAAACATTCAGTACTTC.

The chain joins TRBV5-1 to TRBJ1-2; D is unresolved. Germline assignment: CDR1 SGHRS and CDR2 YFSETQ. V was clipped by 4 bases and J by 4 bases, with 17 bases between them. CDR3 length: 15 amino acids. The CDR3 DNA is TGCGCCAGCAGCCTCTCGAATCAAGTCCTCTATGGCTACACCTTC. This encodes CASSLSNQVLYGYTF.

This clonotype was picked up a small number of times. This chain joins TRBV4-1 and TRBJ2-3; no clear D. V shed 6 bases and J shed 3 bases, with 19 bases lying between them. This CDR3 contains 16 residues. Germline-derived CDR1 and CDR2 are MGHRA and YSYEKL. The CDR3 DNA follows: TGCGCCAGCAGTCCAAAGCCCCCGCCTCCGACAGATACGCAGTATTTT. Translated: CASSPKPPPPTDTQYF.

This clonotype turned up a few times. V and J are TRBV2 and TRBJ2-1; D gene unclear. CDR3 length: 12 residues. Germline loops: CDR1 SNHLY, CDR2 FYNNEI. Trimming removed 4 bases at V and 3 bases at J, with 4 bases between. CDR3 nucleotide sequence: TGTGCCAGCAGTGGGATCTACAATGAGCAGTTCTTC. Protein sequence: CASSGIYNEQFF.

This chain uses TRBV20-1 with TRBJ2-7; D is perhaps TRBD2 (6 bases). The ends were cut back, 3 bases at V and 2 bases at J, with 8 bases in the middle. CDR1 DFQATT and CDR2 SNEGSKA come from the germline V gene (reference sequence). This CDR3 has 12 residues. The CDR3: CSASPGAYEQYF. CDR3 bases: TGCAGTGCTAGCCCGGGGGCCTACGAGCAGTACTTC.

The DNA of the CDR3 is TGTGCCAGCAGTGCTCTTCAGTGGTCCACAGATACGCAGTATTTT. Its protein is CASSALQWSTDTQYF. The gene calls are TRBV9 and TRBJ2-3; D gene unclear. CDR3 size: 15 residues. The V end was cut by 5 bases, the J end by 2 bases, with 15 bases between. Germline CDR1 is SGDLS and CDR2 is YYNGEE.

Worth noting for this clonotype: A junction boundary mismatches the germline segment, possibly from a read error. The J gene is TRBJ2-2, the V gene TRBV6-2 or TRBV6-3; possibly TRBD2 for D (5 bases). CDR3 size: 13 residues. CDR1 and CDR2 from the germline V gene are MNHEY and SVGEGT. DNA of the CDR3: TGTGCCAGCCGCTGGGGAAACACCGGGGAGCCGTTTTTT. Translating gives CASRWGNTGEPFF.

V and J are TRBV6-6 and TRBJ1-1, with 8 bases that match TRBD1. Germline CDR1 MNHNY, CDR2 SVGAGI (reference sequence). The CDR3 has 13 residues. V shed 8 bases and J 1 base; nucleotides not matched to a gene: 3. The CDR3 loop reads CASADRGNTEAFF. CDR3 nucleotide sequence: TGTGCCAGCGCCGACAGGGGGAACACTGAAGCTTTCTTT.

The rearrangement joins TRBV7-2 to TRBJ1-2; unclear D gene. This CDR3 contains 14 residues. Germline CDR1 is SGHTA and CDR2 is FQGNSA. The V end was cut by 4 bases, the J end by 7 bases, with 16 bases between. The CDR3 DNA is TGTGCCAGCAGCTCACTCTCGATCAGTAGTGGCTACACCTTC. It codes for CASSSLSISSGYTF. Variable domain in full (rest from reference TRBV7-2 and TRBJ1-2): GAGVSQSPSNKVTEKGKDVELRCDPISGHTALYWYRQSLGQGLEFLIYFQGNSAPDKSGLPSDRFSAERTGGSVSTLTIQRTQQEDSAVYLCASSSLSISSGYTFGSGTRLTVV.

This clonotype has only a few counts. This chain joins TRBV5-5 and TRBJ2-3; no reliable D call. From germline, CDR1 is SGHKS and CDR2 YYEKEE (reference sequence). This CDR3 is 14 amino acids long. The ends were cut back, 5 bases at V and 3 bases at J, with 13 bases in the middle. DNA for the CDR3: TGTGCCAGCAGGTCCCCCCCTTTTACAGATACGCAGTATTTT. This encodes CASRSPPFTDTQYF.

The rearrangement links TRBV2 to TRBJ1-2, with unresolved D. From germline, CDR1 is SNHLY and CDR2 FYNNEI. This CDR3 has 13 amino acids. V was trimmed by 6 bases and J by 6 bases, leaving 14 bases between them. This CDR3 is CASRERESDGYTF. DNA of the CDR3: TGTGCCAGCAGGGAGCGGGAATCTGATGGCTACACCTTC.

This clonotype was seen only a few times. V is TRBV7-2 and J is TRBJ1-6; tentatively, D is TRBD1 (6 bases). V shed 5 bases and J shed 18 bases, with 17 bases lying between them. CDR1 and CDR2 (germline): SGHTA, FQGNSA. There are 12 residues in the CDR3. CDR3 region: CASSTDRMYPHF. In nucleotides, the CDR3 is TGTGCCAGCAGCACAGACAGGATGTACCCCCACTTT.

This clonotype was found a few times. V is TRBV3-1 and J is TRBJ2-7; no clear D gene. The J call may be incorrect, as the DNA end agrees better with TRBJ2-5. CDR1 is LGHDT, CDR2 YNNKEL, per germline (reference sequence). The CDR3 covers 15 residues. The CDR3 region has the DNA TGTGCCAGCAGCCAAGATTACAGCAGTCAAGAGACCCAGTACTTC. Translation: CASSQDYSSQETQYF.

This clonotype has a handful of counts. J is TRBJ1-5 and V is TRBV20-1; no firm D call. Germline V gene data show CDR1 as DFQATT and CDR2 as SNEGSKA (reference sequence). The CDR3 extends over 14 amino acids. V was clipped by 6 bases and J by 2 bases, with 14 bases between them. Written as DNA, the CDR3 is TGCAGTGCAGTCCCGACCAAAGGCAATCAGCCCCAGCATTTT. Residues: CSAVPTKGNQPQHF.

This clonotype was found a few times. The rearrangement uses TRBV5-6 and TRBJ1-2; 7 bases are shared with TRBD1. The germline CDR1 and CDR2 sequences are SGHDT and YYEEEE. Trimming removed 0 bases from V and 8 bases from J; junction bases left unmatched: 4. The CDR3 sequence is 13 residues long. CDR3 region: CASSLAQGRGYTF. CDR3 in DNA: TGTGCCAGCAGCTTGGCACAGGGGCGAGGCTACACCTTC.

This clonotype was picked up one time. The chain employs TRBV20-1 and TRBJ1-5; the D gene is possibly TRBD1 (5 bases). The CDR3 contains 15 residues. Germline V gene data show CDR1 as DFQATT and CDR2 as SNEGSKA (reference sequence). The ends were cut back, 5 bases at V and 2 bases at J, with 16 bases in the middle. Here the CDR3 reads CSALMGGRGNQPQHF. CDR3 sequence (DNA): TGCAGTGCTCTAATGGGGGGACGAGGCAATCAGCCCCAGCATTTT.

This chain uses TRBV6-5 with TRBJ1-1, with 7 bases matching TRBD1. Trimming at V came to 3 bases and at J to 1 base, leaving 5 bases not matched to a gene. The CDR3 totals 15 residues. CDR1 is MNHEY, CDR2 SVGAGI, per germline. The CDR3 spells CASSYKGARNTEAFF. Here the CDR3 DNA reads TGTGCCAGCAGTTATAAGGGGGCGCGGAACACTGAAGCTTTCTTT.

This clonotype came up once. V and J are TRBV5-6 and TRBJ2-3; D gene unclear. The CDR3 covers 18 residues. Germline V gene lookup returns CDR1 SGHDT and CDR2 YYEEEE. Trimming removed 4 bases at V and 2 bases at J, with 23 bases between. The CDR3 DNA reads TGTGCCAGCAGCCCTACTAAGAGGCGTAGCCTCAACACAGATACGCAGTATTTT. Protein sequence: CASSPTKRRSLNTDTQYF.

The chain couples TRBV5-1 to TRBJ1-1, with D unresolved. This CDR3 contains 12 residues. V was shortened by 0 bases and J by 7 bases, with 7 bases between the two germline ends. Germline V CDR1 and CDR2: SGHRS, YFSETQ. In nucleotides, the CDR3 is TGCGCCAGCAGCTTGGCAATCGGTGAAGCTTTCTTT. Encoded protein: CASSLAIGEAFF.

This clonotype was observed a handful of times. This sequence joins TRBV13 and TRBJ1-4, with D possibly being TRBD1 (5 bases). CDR3 length: 14 residues. V dropped 5 bases and J dropped 0 bases, with 7 bases sitting between them. Per the germline V gene, CDR1 is PRHDT and CDR2 is FYEKMQ (reference sequence). The CDR3 coding sequence is TGTGCCAGCAGCCGGACACCAACTAATGAAAAACTGTTTTTT. This encodes CASSRTPTNEKLFF.